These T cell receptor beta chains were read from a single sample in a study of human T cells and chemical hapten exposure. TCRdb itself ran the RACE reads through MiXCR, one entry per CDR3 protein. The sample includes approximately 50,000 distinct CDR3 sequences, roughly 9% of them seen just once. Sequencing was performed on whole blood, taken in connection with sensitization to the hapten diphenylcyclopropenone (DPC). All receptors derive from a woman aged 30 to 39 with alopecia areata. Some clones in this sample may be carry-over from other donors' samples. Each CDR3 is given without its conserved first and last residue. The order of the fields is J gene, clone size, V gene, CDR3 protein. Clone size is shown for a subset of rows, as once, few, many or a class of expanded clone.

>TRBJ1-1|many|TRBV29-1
SVEDHRTEAF
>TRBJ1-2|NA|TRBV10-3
AISEYEKGTYGDT
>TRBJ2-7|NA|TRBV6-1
ASSRSSGGGYEQY
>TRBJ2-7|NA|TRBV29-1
SAVGGASYEQY
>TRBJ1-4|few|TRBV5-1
ASSSGGVNNEKLF
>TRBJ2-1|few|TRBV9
ASSVGPELEQF
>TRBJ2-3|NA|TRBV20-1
SAGQGLAVSTDTQY
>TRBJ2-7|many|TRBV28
ASSFPRNEQY
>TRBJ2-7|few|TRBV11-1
ASSLWGHNYEQY
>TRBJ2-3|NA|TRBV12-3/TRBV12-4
ASSLSSGVTDTQY
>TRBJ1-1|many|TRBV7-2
ASSLVFSGVKEAF
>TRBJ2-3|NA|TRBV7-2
ASSLRRLAGGPNTQY
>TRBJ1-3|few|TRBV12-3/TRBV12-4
ASSFTGNTIY
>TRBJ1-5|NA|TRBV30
AWSGQGNQPQH
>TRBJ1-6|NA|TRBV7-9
ASSHGQGFYNSPLH
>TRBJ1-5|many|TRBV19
ASKGGNQPQH
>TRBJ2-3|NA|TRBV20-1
SAPRGVITDTQY
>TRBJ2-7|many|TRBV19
ASSSPLTGTSRSSYEQY
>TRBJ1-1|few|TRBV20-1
SARTGVRNTEAF
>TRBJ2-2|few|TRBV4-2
ASSHPGPNPGELF
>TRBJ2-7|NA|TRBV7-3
ASSLTNRGEQY
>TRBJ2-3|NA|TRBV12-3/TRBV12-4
ASSHGTTSTDTQY
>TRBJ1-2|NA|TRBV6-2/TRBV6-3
ASMYGGAYGYT
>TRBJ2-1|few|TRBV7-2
ASSPRTSGGSTYNEQF
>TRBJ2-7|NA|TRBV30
AWSRDGYEQY
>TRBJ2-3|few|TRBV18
ASSPTPSPDTQY
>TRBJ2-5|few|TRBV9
ASRSRGEETQY
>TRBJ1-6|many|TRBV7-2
ASSTRQGSGSPLH
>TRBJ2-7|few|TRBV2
ASSVLYEQY
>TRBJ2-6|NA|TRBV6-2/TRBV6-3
ASSPSGAGANVLT
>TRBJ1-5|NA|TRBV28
ASSGTGDQPQH
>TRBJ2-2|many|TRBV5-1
ASSFGPWETGELF
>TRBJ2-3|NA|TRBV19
ASRTGLGTDTQY
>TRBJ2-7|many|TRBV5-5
ASSQTTDLYEQY
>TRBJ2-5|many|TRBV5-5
ASSLDWQETQY
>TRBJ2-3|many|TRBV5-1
ASSFLTRTDTQY
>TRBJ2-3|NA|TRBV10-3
ATNYRTGVGDTQY
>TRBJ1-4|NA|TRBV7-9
ASSQGNSINEKLF
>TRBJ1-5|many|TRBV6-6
ASSPPGTRSGEPQH
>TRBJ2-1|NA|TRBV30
AWARIRANEQF
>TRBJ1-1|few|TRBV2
ASRTDPLSRAF
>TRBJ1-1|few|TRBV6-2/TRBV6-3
ASSRLTGEAF
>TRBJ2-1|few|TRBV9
ASSTPTSGELYNEQF
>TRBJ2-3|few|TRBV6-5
ASSYSPTSGAPSTDTQY
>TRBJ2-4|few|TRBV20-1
SAPTSGGDIQY
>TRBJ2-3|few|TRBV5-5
ASSLGPGQGSDTQY
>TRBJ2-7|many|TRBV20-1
SVPSGVNYEQY